These 28 T cell receptor beta chains were sequenced from one sample in a study of PD-L1 blockade in urothelial cancer. Sequencing used immunoSEQ multiplex PCR; TCRdb keeps in-frame clones, though not all of them. There are about 35,000 clones in the sample; roughly 80% occur only once, and approximately 3.5% lies in the top ten. The sequencing used PBMCs, collected around atezolizumab (anti-PD-L1) treatment. These TCRs come from a man aged 65 to 85 with urothelial cancer.

Of note for this clone: This sample includes further DNA sequences coding for the same CDR3. The chain links TRBV18 to TRBJ2-7; D gene ambiguous. Trimming left V 3 bases short and J 0 bases short, with 3 bases between. This CDR3 is built from 12 residues. Per germline, CDR1 KGHSH and CDR2 LQKENI. CDR3 in DNA: TGTGCCAGCTCACCGAGCTCCTACGAGCAGTACTTC. Protein: CASSPSSYEQYF.

This chain uses TRBV20-1 with TRBJ1-1; no clear D gene. V was cut by 3 bases and J by 2 bases, with 4 bases left in between. CDR3 length equals 11 residues. Per the germline V gene, CDR1 is DFQATT and CDR2 is SNEGSKA (reference sequence). The CDR3 DNA reads as TGCAGTGCTAGCCAAAACACTGAAGCTTTCTTT. Translated, it gives CSASQNTEAFF.

The gene calls are TRBV10-2 and TRBJ1-5; D is unresolved. Per the germline V gene, CDR1 is WSHSY and CDR2 is SAAADI. V lost 0 bases and J 4 bases, leaving 7 bases between the germline ends. The CDR3 sequence is 14 residues long. DNA of the CDR3: TGCGCCAGCAGTGAGTCCGGGGTGAATCAGCCCCAGCATTTT. Translation gives CASSESGVNQPQHF.

The chain has TRBV2 and TRBJ2-7, with 10 bases lining up with TRBD1. CDR1 and CDR2 from the germline V gene are SNHLY and FYNNEI. V shed 4 bases and J 3 bases; nucleotides not matched to a gene: 3. CDR3 size: 14 residues. CDR3 sequence: CASSAGQGIYEQYF. CDR3 coding DNA: TGTGCCAGCAGTGCGGGACAGGGGATCTACGAGCAGTACTTC. Drawing the rest from reference TRBV2 and TRBJ2-7, the complete variable domain is EPEVTQTPSHQVTQMGQEVILRCVPISNHLYFYWYRQILGQKVEFLVSFYNNEISEKSEIFDDQFSVERPDGSNFTLKIRSTKLEDSAMYFCASSAGQGIYEQYFGPGTRLTVT.

This chain joins TRBV19 and TRBJ2-2; the match to TRBD2 covers 10 bases. The germline V gene has CDR1 LNHDA and CDR2 SQIVND (reference sequence). J was trimmed by 5 bases and V by 5 bases; bases with no gene match: 5. The CDR3 spans 15 residues. The CDR3 protein is CASSPPSGGTGELFF. The DNA of the CDR3 is TGTGCCAGTAGTCCGCCTAGCGGGGGTACCGGGGAGCTGTTTTTT.

CDR3 sequence reads: CASSEQTYSNQPQHF. The CDR3 coding sequence is TGTGCCAGCAGTGAGCAGACATATAGCAATCAGCCCCAGCATTTT. The chain uses TRBV2 and TRBJ1-5; D is ambiguous. The V gene's germline CDR1 is SNHLY and CDR2 FYNNEI. The CDR3 sequence is 15 residues long. Trimming removed 3 bases at V and 0 bases at J, with 9 bases between. Combining the CDR3 with reference TRBV2 and TRBJ1-5 gives the whole variable domain EPEVTQTPSHQVTQMGQEVILRCVPISNHLYFYWYRQILGQKVEFLVSFYNNEISEKSEIFDDQFSVERPDGSNFTLKIRSTKLEDSAMYFCASSEQTYSNQPQHFGDGTRLSIL.

The chain joins TRBV7-9 to TRBJ1-1; no clear D. CDR1 is SEHNR and CDR2 is FQNEAQ in the germline V gene (reference sequence). This CDR3 has 15 amino acids. The germline V and J ends were trimmed by 3 bases and 5 bases, with 16 bases remaining between them. CDR3 nucleotide sequence: TGTGCCAGCAGCTTTTTCGTTGGGGAGTCGACTGAAGCTTTCTTT. It translates to CASSFFVGESTEAFF.

This chain connects TRBV6-1 to TRBJ2-7, with 7 bases fitting TRBD1. This CDR3 has 13 residues. Germline V gives CDR1 MNHNS, CDR2 SASEGT. V was pared by 6 bases and J by 5 bases, with 7 bases of the junction left unmatched. CDR3 residues: CASRHRGFDEQYF. The CDR3 coding sequence is TGTGCCAGCAGGCACAGGGGTTTTGACGAGCAGTACTTC.

The rearrangement uses TRBV5-8 and TRBJ1-1; no reliable D call. The CDR3 is made up of 13 amino acids. Trimming took off 1 base at V and 4 bases at J, with 8 bases between the two ends. Germline V gives CDR1 SGHTS, CDR2 YDEGEE. The CDR3 nucleotides read TGTGCCAGCAGCTTGATGCCAGGCACTGAAGCTTTCTTT. Its translation is CASSLMPGTEAFF.

On this clone itself: At one end, the junction sequence differs from germline, possibly due to a read error. Other DNA sequences in this sample translate to the same CDR3. The chain recombines TRBV4-3 with TRBJ2-1; TRBD2 aligns across 13 bases. Germline CDR1 and CDR2: LGHNA and YSLEER. The CDR3 totals 19 residues. The CDR3 sequence is CASSRILAGGPSVYNEQFF. The CDR3 nucleotides read TGCGCCAGCAGCCGGATACTAGCGGGAGGGCCTAGCGTCTACAATGAGCAATTCTTC.

The rearrangement joins TRBV18 to TRBJ1-5; D is undetermined. The CDR3 extends over 13 amino acids. Germline V gives CDR1 KGHSH, CDR2 LQKENI. Trimming stripped 3 bases from V and 4 bases from J, with 7 bases between. The CDR3 protein is CASSPGENQPQHF. The CDR3 DNA reads TGTGCCAGCTCACCTGGAGAGAATCAGCCCCAGCATTTT.

The sample holds a few counts of this clone. The chain employs TRBV7-6 and TRBJ1-1; D remains ambiguous. Germline V gene data show CDR1 as SGHVS and CDR2 as FNYEAQ. The CDR3 extends over 15 amino acids. Deletions cut 5 bases from V and 6 bases from J, with 19 bases between. The CDR3 bases are TGTGCCAGCAGCATACTGGATGAGGGTTTCGCTGAAGCTTTCTTT. It encodes CASSILDEGFAEAFF.

V gene TRBV6-6 combines with J gene TRBJ1-2; 9 bases agree with TRBD1. Germline values: CDR1 MNHNY, CDR2 SVGAGI (reference sequence). This CDR3 has 15 amino acids. The trim removed 0 bases at V and 8 bases at J, leaving 7 bases unmatched. The CDR3: CASSYSGGQGSGYTF. As DNA, the CDR3 is TGTGCCAGCAGTTACTCGGGGGGACAGGGAAGCGGCTACACCTTC.

This clone came up once. V gene TRBV29-1 combines with J gene TRBJ2-2; 7 nucleotides align to TRBD2. J lost 6 bases, V lost 4 bases, and 5 bases had no gene match. The CDR3 extends over 13 amino acids. CDR1 is SQVTM, CDR2 ANQGSEA, per germline. CDR3 residues: CSVGEGGSGELFF. In nucleotides, the CDR3 is TGCAGCGTTGGGGAGGGAGGCTCCGGGGAGCTGTTTTTT.

V usage is TRBV4-2 and J usage is TRBJ2-5; TRBD2 matches 9 bases. V shed 0 bases and J 4 bases; nucleotides not matched to a gene: 3. The CDR3 is 15 residues long. CDR1 is LGHNA, CDR2 YNFKEQ, per germline. In DNA, the CDR3 is TGTGCCAGCAGCCAAGAGCGGGGGGGAGGAGAGACCCAGTACTTC. As protein: CASSQERGGGETQYF.

This rearrangement joins TRBV4-3 to TRBJ1-1, with D possibly TRBD1 on 5 matching bases. Germline V gives CDR1 LGHNA, CDR2 YSLEER. Trimming removed 5 bases at V and 3 bases at J, with 7 bases between. This CDR3 has 12 residues. CDR3 amino acids: CASSRGDTEAFF. In DNA, the CDR3 is TGCGCCAGCAGCAGGGGTGACACTGAAGCTTTCTTT.

The chain links TRBV19 to TRBJ2-3; D might be TRBD2 (5 bases). Germline loops: CDR1 LNHDA, CDR2 SQIVND (reference sequence). The V end lost 3 bases, the J end lost 0 bases, and 10 bases lay between the germline ends. The CDR3 totals 15 residues. The CDR3, as DNA: TGTGCCAGTAGTATTCTCGGGGAGAGCACAGATACGCAGTATTTT. Its translation is CASSILGESTDTQYF.

This chain connects TRBV19 to TRBJ1-2; possible D gene TRBD1, 5 bases. Trimming cost V 4 bases and J 2 bases, with 17 bases left between them. Germline CDR1 LNHDA, CDR2 SQIVND (reference sequence). This CDR3 is built from 16 residues. Written as DNA, the CDR3 is TGTGCCAGTAGTACGGGACTGCGGGGAGGCAACTATGGCTACACCTTC. Translating it yields CASSTGLRGGNYGYTF.

A few counts support this clone. V and J are TRBV10-3 and TRBJ1-2; 9 bases are a match to TRBD1. Per germline, CDR1 ENHRY and CDR2 SYGVKD. V was pared by 5 bases and J by 8 bases, with 9 bases of the junction left unmatched. The CDR3 totals 14 residues. The CDR3 sequence is CAISLPGQGGGYTF. CDR3 DNA sequence: TGTGCCATCAGTTTGCCGGGACAGGGCGGGGGCTACACCTTC.

The J gene is TRBJ2-7, the V gene TRBV29-1; 7 bases are shared with TRBD1. The CDR3 extends over 11 amino acids. Germline values: CDR1 SQVTM, CDR2 ANQGSEA. V was pared by 4 bases and J by 5 bases, with 2 bases of the junction left unmatched. The CDR3 is CSVATGDEQYF. CDR3 nucleotides: TGCAGCGTTGCTACAGGGGACGAGCAGTACTTC.

Concerning this clone: Germline is not matched at one junction end, which may reflect a read error. This sequence joins TRBV5-6 and TRBJ2-3; D perhaps matches TRBD1 (6 bases). The CDR3 length is 18 residues. Germline values: CDR1 SGHDT, CDR2 YYEEEE. CDR3 DNA sequence: TGTGCCAGCAGCTTGACTGCCGGGACACTACGTAGCACAGATGCGCAGTATTTT. Its protein product is CASSLTAGTLRSTDAQYF. The variable domain in full, completed from reference TRBV5-6 and TRBJ2-3, reads DAGVTQSPTHLIKTRGQQVTLRCSPKSGHDTVSWYQQALGQGPQFIFQYYEEEERQRGNFPDRFSGHQFPNYSSELNVNALLLGDSALYLCASSLTAGTLRSTDAQYFGPGTRLTVL.

V and J are TRBV6-6 and TRBJ2-5, with D possibly TRBD2 on 5 matching bases. CDR1 is MNHNY, CDR2 SVGAGI, per germline (reference sequence). This CDR3 region has 13 residues. V was shortened by 6 bases and J by 7 bases, with 15 bases between the two germline ends. CDR3 DNA: TGTGCCAGCAGACCACCACCCGCGGGGACCCAGTACTTC. Amino acid sequence: CASRPPPAGTQYF.

The J gene is TRBJ2-5, the V gene TRBV18; 7 positions match TRBD1. The CDR3 consists of 14 residues. Germline-derived CDR1 and CDR2 are KGHSH and LQKENI. V shed 3 bases, J shed 3 bases, and the junction held 4 bases outside the gene matches. The CDR3 loop is CASSPTGLKETQYF. As DNA, the CDR3 is TGTGCCAGCTCACCGACAGGGTTGAAAGAGACCCAGTACTTC. The full variable domain, its missing parts supplied by reference TRBV18 and TRBJ2-5, is NAGVMQNPRHLVRRRGQEARLRCSPMKGHSHVYWYRQLPEEGLKFMVYLQKENIIDESGMPKERFSAEFPKEGPSILRIQQVVRGDSAAYFCASSPTGLKETQYFGPGTRLLVL.

This chain joins TRBV5-1 and TRBJ1-6; D gene unclear. This CDR3 is built from 15 residues. Germline V lookup: CDR1 SGHRS, CDR2 YFSETQ. V gave up 0 bases and J gave up 10 bases, with 14 bases separating them. CDR3 protein: CASSLAAVTGSPLHF. The CDR3, as DNA: TGCGCCAGCAGCTTGGCCGCAGTCACGGGGTCACCCCTCCACTTT.

In nucleotides, the CDR3 is TGTGCCAGCAGGCTAGAACCGGATGAGCAGTTCTTC. This codes for CASRLEPDEQFF. The chain has TRBV11-2 and TRBJ2-1; unclear D gene. Germline V gene data show CDR1 as SGHAT and CDR2 as FQNNGV. V was trimmed by 6 bases and J by 8 bases, leaving 11 bases between them. The CDR3 is 12 residues long.

V usage is TRBV9 and J usage is TRBJ2-7, with 9 bases that match TRBD1. V gave up 0 bases and J gave up 3 bases; unmatched junction bases: 7. This CDR3 region has 16 residues. Germline CDR1 is SGDLS and CDR2 is YYNGEE. Here the CDR3 reads CASSVAMGQGIYEQYF. CDR3 DNA: TGTGCCAGCAGCGTAGCAATGGGACAGGGTATCTACGAGCAGTACTTC.

The chain combines TRBV4-3 with TRBJ2-7; 10 bases fit TRBD1. CDR1 is LGHNA and CDR2 is YSLEER in the germline V gene. The V gene end was trimmed by 4 bases and the J gene end by 7 bases; junction bases not matched to a gene: 10. The CDR3 loop spans 15 amino acids. CDR3 protein: CASSPSGTGDQEQYF. CDR3 nucleotides: TGCGCCAGCAGCCCCTCAGGGACAGGGGATCAAGAGCAGTACTTC.

This clone is medium-sized. The chain has TRBV4-1 and TRBJ1-2; tentatively, D is TRBD1 (6 bases). CDR3 length: 12 residues. Germline CDR1 reads MGHRA; CDR2 reads YSYEKL. Trimming pared 4 bases from V and 8 bases from J, leaving 11 bases between. The CDR3 sequence is CASSPLRGGYTF. For the CDR3, the DNA is TGCGCCAGCAGCCCCCTGAGGGGGGGCTACACCTTC.